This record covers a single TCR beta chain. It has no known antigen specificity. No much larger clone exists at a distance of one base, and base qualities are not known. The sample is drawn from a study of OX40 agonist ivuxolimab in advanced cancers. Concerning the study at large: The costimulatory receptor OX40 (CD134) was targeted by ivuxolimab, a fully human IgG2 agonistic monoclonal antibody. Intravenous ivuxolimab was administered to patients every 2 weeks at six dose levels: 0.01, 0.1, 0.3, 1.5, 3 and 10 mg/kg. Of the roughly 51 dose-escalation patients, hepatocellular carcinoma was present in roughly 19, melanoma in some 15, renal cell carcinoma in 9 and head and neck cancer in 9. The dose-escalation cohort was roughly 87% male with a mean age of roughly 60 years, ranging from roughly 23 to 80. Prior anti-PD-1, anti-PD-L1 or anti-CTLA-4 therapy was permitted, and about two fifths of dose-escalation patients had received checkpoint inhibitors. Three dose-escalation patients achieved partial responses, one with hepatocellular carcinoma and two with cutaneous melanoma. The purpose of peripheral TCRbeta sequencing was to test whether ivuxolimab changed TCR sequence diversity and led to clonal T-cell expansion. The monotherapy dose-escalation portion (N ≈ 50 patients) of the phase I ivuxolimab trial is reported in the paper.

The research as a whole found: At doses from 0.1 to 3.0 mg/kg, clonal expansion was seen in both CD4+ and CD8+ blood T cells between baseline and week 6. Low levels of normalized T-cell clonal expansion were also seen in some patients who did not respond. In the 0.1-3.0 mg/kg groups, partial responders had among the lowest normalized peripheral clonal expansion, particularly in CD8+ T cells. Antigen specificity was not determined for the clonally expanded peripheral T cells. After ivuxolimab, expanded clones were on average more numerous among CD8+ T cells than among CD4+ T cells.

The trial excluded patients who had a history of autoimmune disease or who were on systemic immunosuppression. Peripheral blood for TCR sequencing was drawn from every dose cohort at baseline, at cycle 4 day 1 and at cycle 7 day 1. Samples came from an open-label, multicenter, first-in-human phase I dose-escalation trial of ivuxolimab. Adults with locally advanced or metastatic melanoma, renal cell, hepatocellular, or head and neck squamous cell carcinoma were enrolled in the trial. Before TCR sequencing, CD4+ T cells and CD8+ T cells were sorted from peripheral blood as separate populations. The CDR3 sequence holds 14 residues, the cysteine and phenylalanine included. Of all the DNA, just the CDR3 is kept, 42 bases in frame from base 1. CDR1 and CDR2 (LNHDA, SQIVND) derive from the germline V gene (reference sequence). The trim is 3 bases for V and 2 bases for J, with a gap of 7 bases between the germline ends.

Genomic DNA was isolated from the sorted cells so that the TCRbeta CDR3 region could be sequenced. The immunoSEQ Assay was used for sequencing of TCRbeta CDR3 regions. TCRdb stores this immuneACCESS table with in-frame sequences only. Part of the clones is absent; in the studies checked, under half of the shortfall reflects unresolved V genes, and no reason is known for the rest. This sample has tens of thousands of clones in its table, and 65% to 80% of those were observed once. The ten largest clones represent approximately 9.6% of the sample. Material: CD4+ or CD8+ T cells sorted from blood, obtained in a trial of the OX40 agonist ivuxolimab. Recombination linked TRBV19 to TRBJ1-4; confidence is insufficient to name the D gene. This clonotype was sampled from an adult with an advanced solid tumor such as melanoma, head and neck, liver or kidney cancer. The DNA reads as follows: TGTGCCAGTAGTATGACACCGACTAATGAAAAACTGTTTTTT. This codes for CASSMTPTNEKLFF.